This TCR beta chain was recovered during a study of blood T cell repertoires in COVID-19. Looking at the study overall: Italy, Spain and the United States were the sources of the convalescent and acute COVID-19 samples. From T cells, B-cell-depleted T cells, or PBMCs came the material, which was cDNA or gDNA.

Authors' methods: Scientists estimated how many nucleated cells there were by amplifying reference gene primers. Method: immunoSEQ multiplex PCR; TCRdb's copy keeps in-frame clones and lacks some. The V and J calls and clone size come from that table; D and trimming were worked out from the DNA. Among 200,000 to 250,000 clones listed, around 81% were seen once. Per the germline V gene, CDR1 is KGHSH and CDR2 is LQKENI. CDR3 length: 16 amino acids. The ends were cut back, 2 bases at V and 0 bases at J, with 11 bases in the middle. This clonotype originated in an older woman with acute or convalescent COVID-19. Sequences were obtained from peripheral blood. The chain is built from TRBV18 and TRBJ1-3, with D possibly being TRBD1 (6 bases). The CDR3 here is CASSPAGAYSGNTIYF. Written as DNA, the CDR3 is TGTGCCAGCTCACCAGCAGGGGCTTACTCTGGAAACACCATATATTTT.